This T cell receptor beta chain came from a study of PD-1 blockade in classical Hodgkin lymphoma. Study background: Administration of nivolumab to patients was at 3 mg/kg intravenously every 2 weeks. Overall study results and limits: Newly diagnosed patients had baseline TCR diversity that was reportedly lower than that of healthy donors. Undefined causes, possibly disease activity or prior therapy, underlie the repertoire differences. The baseline diversity of complete responders showed similarity to that of newly diagnosed patients.

With regard to this clone: Its specificity is not known.

Measured with immunoSEQ multiplex PCR; TCRdb has only the in-frame clones, and not every one. This table has tens of thousands of clones, roughly 77% appearing once. Stated time point: cycle 4 day 1 (C4D1), after around six weeks of nivolumab. The patients all showed relapse after autologous stem cell transplantation, while their brentuximab vedotin exposure varied. This specimen consisted of peripheral blood mononuclear cells (PBMCs), obtained before the fourth cycle of nivolumab. The clonotype comes from a human donor with classical Hodgkin lymphoma.

The DNA of the CDR3 is TGTGCCAGCAGCTTGGGGGGGCAGGGCACCAACGAGCAGTACTTC. It encodes CASSLGGQGTNEQYF. This chain joins TRBV5-8 and TRBJ2-7, with TRBD1 as a possible D gene (6 bases). The CDR3 spans 15 residues. Per germline, CDR1 SGHTS and CDR2 YDEGEE. V was clipped by 0 bases and J by 5 bases, with 15 bases between them.